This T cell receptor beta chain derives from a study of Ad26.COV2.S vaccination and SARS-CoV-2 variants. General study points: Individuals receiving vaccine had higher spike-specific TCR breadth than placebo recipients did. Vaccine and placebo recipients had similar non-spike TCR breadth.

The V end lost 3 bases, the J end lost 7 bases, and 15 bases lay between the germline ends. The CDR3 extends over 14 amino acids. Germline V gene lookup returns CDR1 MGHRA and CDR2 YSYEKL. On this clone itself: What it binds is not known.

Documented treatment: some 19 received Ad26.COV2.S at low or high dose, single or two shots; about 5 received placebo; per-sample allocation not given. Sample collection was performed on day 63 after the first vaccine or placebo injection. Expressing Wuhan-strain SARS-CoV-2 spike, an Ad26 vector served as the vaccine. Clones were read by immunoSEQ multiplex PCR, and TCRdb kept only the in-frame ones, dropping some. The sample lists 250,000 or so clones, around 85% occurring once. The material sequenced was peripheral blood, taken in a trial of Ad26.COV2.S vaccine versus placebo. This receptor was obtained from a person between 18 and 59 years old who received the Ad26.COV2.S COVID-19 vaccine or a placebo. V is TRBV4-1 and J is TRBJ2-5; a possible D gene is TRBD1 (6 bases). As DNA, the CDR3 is TGCGCCAGCAGCCAGGTACAGGGTTCGGCGACCCAGTACTTC. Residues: CASSQVQGSATQYF.